Listed here are 25 T cell receptor beta chains from one sample, sequenced in a study of OX40 agonist ivuxolimab in advanced cancers. TCRdb's table, derived via immunoSEQ multiplex PCR, lists solely in-frame clones and lacks some. This table has around 70,000 clones, over 75% appearing once. The sample here was CD4+ or CD8+ T cells sorted from blood, taken in a trial of the OX40 agonist ivuxolimab. The receptor set was obtained from an adult with an advanced solid tumor such as melanoma, head and neck, liver or kidney cancer.

A single count supports this clone. J is TRBJ2-7 and V is TRBV11-3; perhaps TRBD1 as D (7 bases). In germline, CDR1 is SGHNT, CDR2 YENEEA. V gave up 5 bases and J gave up 9 bases, with 11 bases separating them. The CDR3 consists of 11 residues. The DNA for the CDR3 is TGTGCCAGCAGCCGCGGGGACAGGCAGTACTTC. Its translation is CASSRGDRQYF.

This clone occurred once. J is TRBJ2-3 and V is TRBV5-1; D is undetermined. Per germline, CDR1 SGHRS and CDR2 YFSETQ. This CDR3 spans 14 amino acids. V lost 2 bases and J lost 0, with 7 bases in between. This chain's CDR3 is CASSLLESTDTQYF. CDR3 nucleotide sequence: TGCGCCAGCAGCTTACTGGAAAGCACAGATACGCAGTATTTT.

V and J are TRBV21-1 and TRBJ2-1; TRBD2, as called in the table, went unchecked against the DNA. TRBV21-1 is designated a pseudogene. CDR3 length equals 16 residues. The CDR3 region has the DNA TGTGCCAGCAGCAAATCGAGGCGGCCGGTTTACAATGAGCAGTTCTTC. The encoded protein is CASSKSRRPVYNEQFF.

CDR3 amino acids: CASSLPGRPNEKLFF. CDR3 DNA sequence: TGTGCCAGCAGTTTACCGGGGAGGCCTAATGAAAAACTGTTTTTT. This rearrangement joins TRBV28 to TRBJ1-4; D gene unclear. Trimming removed 2 bases at V and 3 bases at J, with 10 bases between. The CDR3 has 15 amino acids. Germline CDR1 is MDHEN and CDR2 is SYDVKM.

J is TRBJ1-5 and V is TRBV28; 9 nucleotides match TRBD1. After removal of 7 bases from V and 2 bases from J, the junction contained 3 bases not matched to a gene. CDR1 is MDHEN and CDR2 is SYDVKM in the germline V gene. The CDR3 is 14 residues long. CDR3 amino acids: CASKRTGGNQPQHF. CDR3 nucleotide sequence: TGTGCCAGCAAAAGGACAGGGGGCAATCAGCCCCAGCATTTT.

The V call is TRBV7-8, the J call TRBJ2-2; perhaps TRBD1 as D (5 bases). CDR3 length equals 14 residues. The germline V and J ends were trimmed by 2 bases and 1 base, with 5 bases remaining between them. CDR1 and CDR2 from the germline V gene are SGHVS and FQNEAQ. The CDR3 sequence: CASSLQGNTGELFF. CDR3 DNA sequence: TGTGCCAGCAGCTTACAGGGGAACACCGGGGAGCTGTTTTTT. The variable domain in full, with the rest retrieved from reference TRBV7-8 and TRBJ2-2, is GAGVSQSPRYKVAKRGQDVALRCDPISGHVSLFWYQQALGQGPEFLTYFQNEAQLDKSGLPSDRFFAERPEGSVSTLKIQRTQQEDSAVYLCASSLQGNTGELFFGEGSRLTVL.

The chain recombines TRBV2 with TRBJ2-5; 12 bases are a match to TRBD2. Germline V CDR1 and CDR2: SNHLY, FYNNEI. The CDR3 loop spans 17 amino acids. The V and J ends lost 11 bases and 1 base, in that order; junction bases with no gene match: 14. The DNA for the CDR3 is TGTGCCGGGACTTACCCGGGACTAGCGGGCCCCCAAGAGACCCAGTACTTC. Its translation is CAGTYPGLAGPQETQYF. The complete variable domain, with remaining parts taken from reference TRBV2 and TRBJ2-5, reads EPEVTQTPSHQVTQMGQEVILRCVPISNHLYFYWYRQILGQKVEFLVSFYNNEISEKSEIFDDQFSVERPDGSNFTLKIRSTKLEDSAMYFCAGTYPGLAGPQETQYFGPGTRLLVL.

V usage is TRBV19 and J usage is TRBJ2-3; 7 positions match TRBD1. This CDR3 is 12 amino acids long. The germline V gene encodes CDR1 LNHDA and CDR2 SQIVND (reference sequence). With V trimmed by 4 bases and J by 8 bases, 3 bases remained unmatched. The chain's CDR3 is CASSTTGTTQYF. CDR3 in DNA: TGTGCCAGTAGTACGACAGGGACTACGCAGTATTTT.

The rearrangement uses TRBV5-1 and TRBJ1-3; 8 bases line up with TRBD1. The junction had 8 bases not matched to a gene; V was cut back by 1 base and J by 8 bases. The length of the CDR3 is 15 residues. Germline CDR1 is SGHRS and CDR2 is YFSETQ. CDR3 DNA sequence: TGCGCCAGCAGCTTGAGTCCAGGGGGCCTGGACACCATATATTTT. Amino acid sequence: CASSLSPGGLDTIYF. The full variable domain, in which reference TRBV5-1 and TRBJ1-3 provide the parts outside the CDR3, is KAGVTQTPRYLIKTRGQQVTLSCSPISGHRSVSWYQQTPGQGLQFLFEYFSETQRNKGNFPGRFSGRQFSNSRSEMNVSTLELGDSALYLCASSLSPGGLDTIYFGEGSWLTVV.

The chain links TRBV30 to TRBJ2-3; TRBD2 aligns across 9 bases. The CDR3 loop spans 13 amino acids. Germline trimming cut 2 bases from V and 6 bases from J; bases unmatched to any gene: 3. Germline V gene sequence: CDR1 GTSNPN, CDR2 SVGIG (reference sequence). This CDR3 reads CAWSRREGDTQYF. The CDR3 region has the DNA TGTGCCTGGAGTAGGCGGGAGGGGGATACGCAGTATTTT.

The J gene is TRBJ2-3, the V gene TRBV7-8; D gene ambiguous. The CDR3 length is 14 residues. V gave up 1 base and J gave up 8 bases, with 13 bases separating them. Germline V gene lookup returns CDR1 SGHVS and CDR2 FQNEAQ. The CDR3 region has the DNA TGTGCCAGCAGCTTAGTCCTAGGACCAGGTACGCAGTATTTT. Translating it yields CASSLVLGPGTQYF.

CDR3 sequence: CASSPGWENTEAFF. DNA of the CDR3: TGTGCCAGCAGCCCAGGTTGGGAGAACACTGAAGCTTTCTTT. V and J are TRBV7-9 and TRBJ1-1, with no clear D. V dropped 5 bases and J dropped 1 base, with 11 bases sitting between them. The CDR3 totals 14 residues. Germline V lookup: CDR1 SEHNR, CDR2 FQNEAQ (reference sequence).

The chain employs TRBV30 and TRBJ2-3, with D possibly matching TRBD2 (6 bases). This CDR3 spans 12 amino acids. The V gene lost 4 bases and the J gene lost 9 bases, with 14 bases spanning the gap. CDR1 is GTSNPN, CDR2 SVGIG, per germline (reference sequence). The CDR3 spells CAWIREADTQYF. CDR3 DNA: TGTGCCTGGATTAGGGAGGCGGACACGCAGTATTTT.

V usage is TRBV6-5 and J usage is TRBJ2-3; no firm D call. Germline CDR1 is MNHEY and CDR2 is SVGAGI. Trimming left V 2 bases short and J 0 bases short, with 6 bases between. This CDR3 is 14 amino acids long. The CDR3 reads CASSYTESTDTQYF. The CDR3 DNA sequence: TGTGCCAGCAGTTACACTGAGAGCACAGATACGCAGTATTTT.

The chain recombines TRBV30 with TRBJ1-1; D might be TRBD1 (5 bases). The CDR3 has 14 amino acids. Germline CDR1 reads GTSNPN; CDR2 reads SVGIG (reference sequence). Trimming took 2 bases from V and 1 from J, leaving 11 bases between them. CDR3 sequence reads: CAWSRTLSNTEAFF. The CDR3 DNA reads as TGTGCCTGGAGTCGGACACTATCGAACACTGAAGCTTTCTTT.

The V call is TRBV5-1, the J call TRBJ2-5; D is undetermined. The V end lost 4 bases, the J end lost 1 base, and 8 bases lay between the germline ends. The CDR3 has 13 residues. CDR1 and CDR2 (germline): SGHRS, YFSETQ. Here the CDR3 reads CASSPLLQETQYF. The CDR3 coding sequence is TGCGCCAGCAGCCCCCTTCTCCAAGAGACCCAGTACTTC.

The V gene is TRBV6-6, the J gene TRBJ2-5; 11 nucleotides line up with TRBD2. The CDR3 sequence is 16 residues long. Trimming took 5 bases from V and 2 from J; bases not matched to a gene: 7. From germline, CDR1 is MNHNY and CDR2 SVGAGI (reference sequence). The CDR3: CASSLGLAGGQETQYF. DNA of the CDR3: TGTGCCAGCAGTCTGGGCTTAGCGGGGGGGCAAGAGACCCAGTACTTC.

The J gene is TRBJ2-7, the V gene TRBV30, with 10 bases lining up with TRBD2. Germline CDR1 reads GTSNPN; CDR2 reads SVGIG (reference sequence). This CDR3 contains 13 residues. V dropped 3 bases and J dropped 1; count of bases not matched to a gene: 0. The CDR3 protein is CAWRLAGSYEQYF. The CDR3 DNA reads TGTGCCTGGAGACTAGCGGGATCCTACGAGCAGTACTTC.

The chain joins TRBV6-5 to TRBJ2-7, with TRBD2 identical over 7 bases. This CDR3 spans 14 amino acids. Trimming took 7 bases from V and 2 from J; bases not matched to a gene: 8. Germline V gene data show CDR1 as MNHEY and CDR2 as SVGAGI. CDR3 nucleotides: TGTGCCAGCACGAGCGGGGCAGGACCCTACGAGCAGTACTTC. This encodes CASTSGAGPYEQYF.

The CDR3 sequence is CASSHGQGEWGQYF. CDR3 in DNA: TGTGCCAGCAGCCACGGACAGGGCGAATGGGGGCAGTACTTC. The genes are TRBV7-8 and TRBJ2-5; the match to TRBD1 covers 8 bases. The ends lost 5 bases at V and 11 bases at J; junction bases unmatched: 13. Germline loops: CDR1 SGHVS, CDR2 FQNEAQ. This CDR3 region has 14 residues. Combining the CDR3 with reference TRBV7-8 and TRBJ2-5 gives the whole variable domain GAGVSQSPRYKVAKRGQDVALRCDPISGHVSLFWYQQALGQGPEFLTYFQNEAQLDKSGLPSDRFFAERPEGSVSTLKIQRTQQEDSAVYLCASSHGQGEWGQYFGPGTRLLVL.

The chain combines TRBV2 with TRBJ2-7; D not resolved. This CDR3 is built from 14 residues. Trimming stripped 4 bases from V and 1 base from J, with 11 bases between. Germline V gene data show CDR1 as SNHLY and CDR2 as FYNNEI. For the CDR3, the DNA is TGTGCCAGCAGTGTGGGCGGTCGATCCTACGAGCAGTACTTC. It translates to CASSVGGRSYEQYF.

The CDR3 spells CASTPQDGNQPQHF. The CDR3 region has the DNA TGTGCCAGCACTCCCCAGGACGGCAATCAGCCCCAGCATTTT. This chain links TRBV2 with TRBJ1-5; D gene uncertain. The germline CDR1 and CDR2 sequences are SNHLY and FYNNEI. This CDR3 is built from 14 residues. V lost 7 bases, J lost 2 bases, and 12 bases lay in between.

As for this clone: One junction end disagrees with the germline gene, perhaps due to a read error. The V gene is TRBV5-1, the J gene TRBJ2-7, with 8 nucleotides matching TRBD2. The CDR3 is made up of 14 amino acids. The germline CDR1 and CDR2 sequences are SGHRS and YFSETQ. Here the CDR3 reads CASSSTGGSREQHF. CDR3 in DNA: TGCGCCAGCAGCTCGACGGGAGGGTCGCGCGAGCAGCACTTC.

This clone was seen only a few times. The gene calls are TRBV27 and TRBJ2-3; D may correspond to TRBD1 or TRBD2 (5 bases each). This CDR3 has 14 amino acids. The germline V gene encodes CDR1 MNHEY and CDR2 SMNVEV (reference sequence). With 7 bases removed from V and 2 bases from J, the gap between germline ends came to 13 bases. The CDR3 sequence: CASTPGTLTDTQYF. The CDR3 DNA reads TGTGCCAGCACTCCGGGGACCCTCACAGATACGCAGTATTTT.

The chain combines TRBV5-1 with TRBJ2-1; no reliable D call. This CDR3 is 15 amino acids long. Germline CDR1 reads SGHRS; CDR2 reads YFSETQ. Trimming took 6 bases from V and 2 from J, leaving 15 bases between them. The CDR3 reads CASTQITATYNEQFF. The CDR3 DNA follows: TGCGCCAGCACCCAAATAACAGCAACCTACAATGAGCAGTTCTTC.